This is a list of T cell receptor beta chains from one sample in a study of radiation and T cells in renal cell carcinoma. Sequencing used immunoSEQ multiplex PCR; TCRdb keeps in-frame clones, though not all of them. The table has 25,000 to 30,000 clones, roughly 80% seen once. The sample was blood, taken from a patient whose treatment included radiotherapy and nephrectomy. These receptors originate from a man between 60 and 70 years old with renal cell carcinoma. The CDR3 runs from the conserved cysteine through the conserved F or W. A D gene is named only where the DNA matches it firmly. Rows may omit the clone size; those that give it use once, few, many or a size class.

>.|.|TRBV4-3|TRBJ2-3
TGCGCCAGCAGCCAGTTGAGGGCAGCCACAGATACGCAGTATTTT
CASSQLRAATDTQYF
>.|TRBD2|TRBV7-9|TRBJ2-7
TGTGCCAGCAGCCCTGGGCGGGGGGAGTTCGACTACGAGCAGTACTTC
CASSPGRGEFDYEQYF
>.|.|TRBV6-5|TRBJ1-3
TGTGCCAGCAGTTACCCGGGGGGAAACACCATATATTTT
CASSYPGGNTIYF
>.|TRBD2|TRBV5-5|TRBJ2-5
TGTGCCAGCAGCCCGAGAACAGGGACTAGGGAGACCCAGTACTTC
CASSPRTGTRETQYF
>.|TRBD1|TRBV27|TRBJ1-5
TGTGCCAGCAGTTCCCAGGGGGCCAATCAGCCCCAGCATTTT
CASSSQGANQPQHF
>.|.|TRBV7-8|TRBJ1-4
TGTGCCAGCAGCCACACCGAGTGGAAAGTTAATGAAAAACTGTTTTTT
CASSHTEWKVNEKLFF
>.|.|TRBV27|TRBJ2-7
TGTGCCAGCAGTTTCGCTCGGCCCAGAGCCCTATCCGAGCAGTACTTC
CASSFARPRALSEQYF
>.|TRBD1|TRBV11-2|TRBJ1-4
TGTGCCAGCAGCTCAGATCAACAGGGGGGTAATGAAAAACTGTTTTTT
CASSSDQQGGNEKLFF
>few|TRBD2|TRBV7-3|TRBJ2-7
TGTGCCAGCAGCTTAGCTATGACTAGCGGGAGTGTGTTCTACGAGCAGTACTTC
CASSLAMTSGSVFYEQYF
>few|TRBD2|TRBV6-1|TRBJ2-7
TGTGCCAGCAGTGACCCGACTAGCGGGAGAAACTCCTACGAGCAGTACTTC
CASSDPTSGRNSYEQYF
>.|.|TRBV14|TRBJ1-2
TGTGCCAGCAGCCAAGGCCTCCAATATGGCTACACCTTC
CASSQGLQYGYTF